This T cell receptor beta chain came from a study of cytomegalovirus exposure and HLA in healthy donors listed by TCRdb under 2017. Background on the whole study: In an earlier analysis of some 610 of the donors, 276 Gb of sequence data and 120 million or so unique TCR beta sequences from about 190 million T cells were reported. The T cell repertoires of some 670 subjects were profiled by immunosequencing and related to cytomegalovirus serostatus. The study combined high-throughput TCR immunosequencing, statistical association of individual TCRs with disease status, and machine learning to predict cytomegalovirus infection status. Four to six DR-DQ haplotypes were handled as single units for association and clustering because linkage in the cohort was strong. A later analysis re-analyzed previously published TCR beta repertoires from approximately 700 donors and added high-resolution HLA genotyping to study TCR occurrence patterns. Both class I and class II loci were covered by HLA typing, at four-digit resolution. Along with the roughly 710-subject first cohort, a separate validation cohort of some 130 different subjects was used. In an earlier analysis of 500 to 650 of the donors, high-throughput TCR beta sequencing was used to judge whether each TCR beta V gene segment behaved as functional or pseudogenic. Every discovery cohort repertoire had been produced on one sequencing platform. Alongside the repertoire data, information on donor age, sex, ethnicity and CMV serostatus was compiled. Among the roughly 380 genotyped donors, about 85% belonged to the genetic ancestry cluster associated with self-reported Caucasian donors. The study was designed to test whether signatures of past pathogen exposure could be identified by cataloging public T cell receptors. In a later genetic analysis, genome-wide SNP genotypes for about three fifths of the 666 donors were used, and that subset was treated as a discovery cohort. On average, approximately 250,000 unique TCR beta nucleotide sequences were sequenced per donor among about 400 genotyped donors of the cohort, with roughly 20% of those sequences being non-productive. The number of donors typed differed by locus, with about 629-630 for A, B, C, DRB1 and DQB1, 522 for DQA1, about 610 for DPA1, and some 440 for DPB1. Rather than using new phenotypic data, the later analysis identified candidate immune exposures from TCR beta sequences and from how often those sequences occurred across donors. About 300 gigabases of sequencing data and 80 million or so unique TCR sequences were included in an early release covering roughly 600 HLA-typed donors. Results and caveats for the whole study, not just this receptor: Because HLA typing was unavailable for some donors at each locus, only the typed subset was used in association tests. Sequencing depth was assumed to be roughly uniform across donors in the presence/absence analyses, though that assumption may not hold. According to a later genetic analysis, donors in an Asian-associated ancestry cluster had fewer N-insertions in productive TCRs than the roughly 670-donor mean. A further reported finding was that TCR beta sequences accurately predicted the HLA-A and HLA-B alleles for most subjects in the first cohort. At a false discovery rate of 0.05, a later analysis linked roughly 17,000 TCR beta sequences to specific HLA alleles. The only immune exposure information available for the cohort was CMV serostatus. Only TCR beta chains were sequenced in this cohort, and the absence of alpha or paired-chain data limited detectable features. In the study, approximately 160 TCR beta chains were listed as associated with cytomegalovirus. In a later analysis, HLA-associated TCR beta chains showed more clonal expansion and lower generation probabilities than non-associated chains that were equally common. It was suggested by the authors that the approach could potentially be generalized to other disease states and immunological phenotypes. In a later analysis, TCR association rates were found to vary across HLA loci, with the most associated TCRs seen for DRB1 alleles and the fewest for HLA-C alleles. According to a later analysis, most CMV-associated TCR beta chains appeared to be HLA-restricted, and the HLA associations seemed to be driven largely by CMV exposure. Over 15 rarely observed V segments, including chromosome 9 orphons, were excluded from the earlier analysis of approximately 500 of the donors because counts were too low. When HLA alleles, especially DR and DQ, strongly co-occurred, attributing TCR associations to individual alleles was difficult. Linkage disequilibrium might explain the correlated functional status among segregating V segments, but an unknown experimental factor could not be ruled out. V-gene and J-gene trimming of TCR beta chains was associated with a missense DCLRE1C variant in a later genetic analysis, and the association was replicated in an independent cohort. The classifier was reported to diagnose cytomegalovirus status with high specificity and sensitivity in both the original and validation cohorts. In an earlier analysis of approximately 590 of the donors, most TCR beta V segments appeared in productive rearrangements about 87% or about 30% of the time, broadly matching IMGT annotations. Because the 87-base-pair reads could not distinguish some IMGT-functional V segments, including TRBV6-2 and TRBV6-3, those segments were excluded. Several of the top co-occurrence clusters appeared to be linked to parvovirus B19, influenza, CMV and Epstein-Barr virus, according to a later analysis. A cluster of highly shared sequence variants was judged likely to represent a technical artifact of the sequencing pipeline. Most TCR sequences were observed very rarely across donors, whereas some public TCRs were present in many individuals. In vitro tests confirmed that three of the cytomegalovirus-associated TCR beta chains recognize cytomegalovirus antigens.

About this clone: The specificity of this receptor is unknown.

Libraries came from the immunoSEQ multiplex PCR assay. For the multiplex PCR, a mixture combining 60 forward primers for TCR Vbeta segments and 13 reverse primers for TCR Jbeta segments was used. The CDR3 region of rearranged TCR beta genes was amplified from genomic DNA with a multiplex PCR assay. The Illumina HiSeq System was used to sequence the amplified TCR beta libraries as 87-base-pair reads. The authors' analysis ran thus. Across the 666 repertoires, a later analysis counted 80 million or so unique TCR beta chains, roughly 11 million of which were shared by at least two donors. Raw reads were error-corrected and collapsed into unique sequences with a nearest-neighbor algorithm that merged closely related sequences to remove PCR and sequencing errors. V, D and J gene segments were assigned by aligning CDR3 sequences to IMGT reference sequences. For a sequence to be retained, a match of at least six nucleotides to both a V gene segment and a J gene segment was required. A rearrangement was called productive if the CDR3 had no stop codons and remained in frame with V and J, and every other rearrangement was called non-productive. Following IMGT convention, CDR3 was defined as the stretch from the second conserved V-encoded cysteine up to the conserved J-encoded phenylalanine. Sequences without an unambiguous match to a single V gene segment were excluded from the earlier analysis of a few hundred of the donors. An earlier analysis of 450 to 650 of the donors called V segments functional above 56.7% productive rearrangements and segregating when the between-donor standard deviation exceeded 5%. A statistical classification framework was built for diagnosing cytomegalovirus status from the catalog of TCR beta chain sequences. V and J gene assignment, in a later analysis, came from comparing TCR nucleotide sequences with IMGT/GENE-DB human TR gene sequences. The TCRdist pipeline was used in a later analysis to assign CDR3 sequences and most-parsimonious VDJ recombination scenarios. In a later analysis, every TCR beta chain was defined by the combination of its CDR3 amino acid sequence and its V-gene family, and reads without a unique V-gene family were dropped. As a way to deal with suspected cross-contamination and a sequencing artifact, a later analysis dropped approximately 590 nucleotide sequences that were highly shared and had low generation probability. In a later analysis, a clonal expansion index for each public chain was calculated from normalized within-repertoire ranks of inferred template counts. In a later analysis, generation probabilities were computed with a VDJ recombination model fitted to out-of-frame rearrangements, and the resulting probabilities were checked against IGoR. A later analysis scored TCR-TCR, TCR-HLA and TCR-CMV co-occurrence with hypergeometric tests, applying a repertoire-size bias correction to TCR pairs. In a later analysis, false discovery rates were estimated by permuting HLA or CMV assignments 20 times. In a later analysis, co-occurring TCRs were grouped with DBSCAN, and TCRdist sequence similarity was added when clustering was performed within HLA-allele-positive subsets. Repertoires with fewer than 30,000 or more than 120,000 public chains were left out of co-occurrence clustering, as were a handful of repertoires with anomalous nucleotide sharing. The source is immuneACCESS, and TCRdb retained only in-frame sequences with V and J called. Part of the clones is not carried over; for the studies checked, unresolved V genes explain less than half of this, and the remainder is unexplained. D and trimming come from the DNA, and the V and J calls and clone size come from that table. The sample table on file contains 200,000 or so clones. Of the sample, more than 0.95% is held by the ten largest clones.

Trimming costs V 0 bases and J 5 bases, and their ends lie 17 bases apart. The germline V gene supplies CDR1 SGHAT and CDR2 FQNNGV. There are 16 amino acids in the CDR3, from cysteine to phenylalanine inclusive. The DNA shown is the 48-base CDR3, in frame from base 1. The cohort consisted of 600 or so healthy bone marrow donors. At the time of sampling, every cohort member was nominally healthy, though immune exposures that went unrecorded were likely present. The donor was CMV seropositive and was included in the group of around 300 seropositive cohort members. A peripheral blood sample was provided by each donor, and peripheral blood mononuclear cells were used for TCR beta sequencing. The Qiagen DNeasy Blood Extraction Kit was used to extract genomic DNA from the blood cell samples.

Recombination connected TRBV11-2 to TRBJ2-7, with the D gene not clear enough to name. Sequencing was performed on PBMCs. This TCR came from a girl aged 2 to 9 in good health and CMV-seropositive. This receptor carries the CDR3 CASSLDPSGAIHEQYF. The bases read TGTGCCAGCAGCTTAGACCCCTCAGGTGCCATACACGAGCAGTACTTC.